These T cell receptor beta chains were read from a single sample in a study of pediatric ulcerative colitis. This table comes from immunoSEQ multiplex PCR, and its TCRdb copy is limited to in-frame clones, with some not included. This repertoire shows about 32,000 clones, almost 85% found once; its top ten account for 3.5% to 5%. The specimen sequenced was blood. All receptors derive from a boy aged 5-17 years with severe ulcerative colitis. CDR3s include the opening cysteine and the closing phenylalanine or tryptophan. The D gene is left open where the match is weak. The listing skips clone size in some rows; elsewhere it reads once, few, many or a size class.

clone_size	d_call	j_call	v_call	cdr3_aa	cdr3_nt
-	-	TRBJ2-3	TRBV7-3	CASSALGRDTQYF	TGTGCCAGCAGCGCCCTCGGAAGAGATACGCAGTATTTT
once	TRBD1	TRBJ2-3	TRBV6-6	CASSLGTGSTDTQYF	TGTGCCAGCAGTTTGGGGACAGGTAGCACAGATACGCAGTATTTT
-	-	TRBJ1-2	TRBV30	CAWSLGNGYTF	TGTGCCTGGAGTCTGGGTAACGGCTACACCTTC
few	-	TRBJ1-2	TRBV19	CASAEAYDYGYTF	TGTGCCTCGGCAGAAGCCTATGACTATGGCTACACCTTC
-	-	TRBJ2-5	TRBV30	CAWSEGRLRGKETQYF	TGTGCCTGGAGTGAGGGCAGGCTTAGGGGTAAAGAGACCCAGTACTTC
-	-	TRBJ2-1	TRBV11-1	CASSLGGAWFDEQFF	TGTGCCAGCAGCTTAGGCGGGGCCTGGTTCGATGAGCAGTTCTTC
-	TRBD2	TRBJ2-7	TRBV13	CASSPSGGAREQYF	TGTGCCAGCAGCCCCTCGGGGGGGGCGCGCGAGCAGTACTTC
-	-	TRBJ2-1	TRBV27	CASSLMWGTYNEQFF	TGTGCCAGCAGTTTAATGTGGGGCACCTACAATGAGCAGTTCTTC
-	-	TRBJ2-7	TRBV7-2	CASGNSYEQYF	TGTGCCAGCGGGAACTCCTACGAGCAGTACTTC
-	TRBD1	TRBJ2-5	TRBV19	CASSSDRGPGETQYF	TGTGCCAGTAGTTCAGACAGGGGGCCAGGTGAGACCCAGTACTTC
-	-	TRBJ1-2	TRBV27	CASSPGQTSYGYTF	TGTGCCAGCAGTCCAGGACAGACTAGCTATGGCTACACCTTC
-	-	TRBJ1-1	TRBV10-3	CAISDEGKDTEAFF	TGTGCCATCAGTGACGAAGGGAAGGACACTGAAGCTTTCTTT
-	-	TRBJ2-7	TRBV27	CASSRLGSEQYF	TGTGCCAGCAGTCGCTTGGGTAGCGAGCAGTACTTC
few	-	TRBJ1-5	TRBV6-5	CASSSRGSSNQPQHF	TGTGCCAGCAGTTCTCGGGGGTCAAGCAATCAGCCCCAGCATTTT
-	-	TRBJ2-5	TRBV4-1	CASSQDRNYWETQYF	TGCGCCAGCAGCCAAGATCGGAATTATTGGGAGACCCAGTACTTC
-	-	TRBJ2-4	TRBV5-6	CASGEIAKNIQYF	TGTGCCAGCGGCGAGATAGCCAAAAACATTCAGTACTTC
-	-	TRBJ2-5	TRBV13	CASSLSGGPGTQYF	TGTGCCAGCAGCTTGTCCGGCGGTCCCGGGACCCAGTACTTC
-	TRBD1	TRBJ2-1	TRBV5-6	CASSVNRDREFF	TGTGCCAGCAGCGTTAATAGGGACAGAGAGTTCTTC
-	TRBD2	TRBJ2-1	TRBV6-4	CASSDGEGTYNEQFF	TGTGCCAGCAGTGACGGGGAGGGGACGTACAATGAGCAGTTCTTC
few	-	TRBJ1-1	TRBV30	CAWSVLFTEAFF	TGTGCCTGGAGTGTACTTTTCACTGAAGCTTTCTTT
-	-	TRBJ2-5	TRBV6-1	CASSEVGRGPQETQYF	TGTGCCAGCAGTGAAGTAGGGAGGGGGCCCCAAGAGACCCAGTACTTC
-	TRBD1	TRBJ1-4	TRBV18	CASSSQTGLLATNEKLFF	TGTGCCAGCTCATCGCAGACAGGGCTACTCGCAACTAATGAAAAACTGTTTTTT
-	TRBD2	TRBJ2-1	TRBV7-9	CASSPQRGLAGGNEQFF	TGTGCCAGCAGCCCTCAGCGCGGACTAGCGGGGGGAAATGAGCAGTTCTTC
-	TRBD2	TRBJ2-3	TRBV5-1	CASRPGGAGDTQYF	TGCGCCAGCAGACCGGGGGGGGCCGGGGATACGCAGTATTTT
once	-	TRBJ1-4	TRBV7-8	CASSLGFVVGGEKLFF	TGTGCCAGCAGCTTGGGGTTTGTGGTAGGGGGTGAAAAACTGTTTTTT
-	-	TRBJ2-7	TRBV7-3	CASSLTGYKSYEQYF	TGTGCCAGCAGCTTAACCGGCTACAAATCCTACGAGCAGTACTTC